This TCR beta chain is drawn from a study of cytomegalovirus exposure and HLA in healthy donors. The CDR3 totals 13 residues. CDR1 SNHLY and CDR2 FYNNEI come from the germline V gene. The V gene lost 4 bases and the J gene lost 4 bases, with 7 bases spanning the gap. Libraries were prepared by immunoSEQ multiplex PCR; TCRdb keeps only in-frame clonotypes and omits some of them. The table has about 190,000 clones, around 88% seen once. The chain couples TRBV2 to TRBJ2-2, with D tentatively TRBD2 (6 bases). The receptor's source is a young woman in good health and CMV-seronegative. Sequenced input: PBMCs. Here the CDR3 DNA reads TGTGCCAGCAGTGTGGGGGGCACCGGGGAGCTGTTTTTT. Encoded protein: CASSVGGTGELFF.